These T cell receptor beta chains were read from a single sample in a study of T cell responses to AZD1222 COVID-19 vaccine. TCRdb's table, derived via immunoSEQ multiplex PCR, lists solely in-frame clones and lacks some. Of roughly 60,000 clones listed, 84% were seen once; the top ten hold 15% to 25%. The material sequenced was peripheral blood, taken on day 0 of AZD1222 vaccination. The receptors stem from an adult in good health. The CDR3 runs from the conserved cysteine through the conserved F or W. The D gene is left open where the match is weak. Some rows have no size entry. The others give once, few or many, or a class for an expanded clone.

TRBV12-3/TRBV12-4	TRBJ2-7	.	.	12	CASSLEGGEQYF	TGTGCCAGCAGTTTGGAAGGAGGGGAGCAGTACTTC
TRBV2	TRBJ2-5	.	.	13	CASSGVPGETQYF	TGTGCCAGCAGTGGAGTCCCCGGGGAGACCCAGTACTTC
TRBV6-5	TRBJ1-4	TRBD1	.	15	CASSSGDRGGEKLFF	TGTGCCAGCAGTTCCGGTGACAGGGGTGGTGAAAAACTGTTTTTT
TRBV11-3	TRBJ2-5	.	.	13	CASSGFGKETQYF	TGTGCCAGCAGCGGCTTTGGGAAAGAGACCCAGTACTTC
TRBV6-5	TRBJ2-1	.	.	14	CASSPSIYFDEQFF	TGTGCCAGCAGTCCTAGTATTTACTTCGATGAGCAGTTCTTC
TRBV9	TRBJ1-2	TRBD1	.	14	CASSVGWDSYGYTF	TGTGCCAGCAGCGTAGGCTGGGACAGCTATGGCTACACCTTC
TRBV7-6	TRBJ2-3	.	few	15	CASSRLPGRADTQYF	TGTGCCAGCAGCCGCCTGCCGGGGCGAGCAGATACGCAGTATTTT
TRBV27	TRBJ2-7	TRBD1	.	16	CASSLQPGQGAWEQYF	TGTGCCAGCAGTTTACAGCCGGGACAGGGGGCTTGGGAGCAGTACTTC
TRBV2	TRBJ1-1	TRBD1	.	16	CASSEAPGQWVTEAFF	TGTGCCAGCAGTGAAGCCCCGGGACAGTGGGTCACTGAAGCTTTCTTT
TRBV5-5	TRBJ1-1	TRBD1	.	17	CASSSGQNTLMNTEAFF	TGTGCCAGCAGCTCGGGACAGAACACACTCATGAACACTGAAGCTTTCTTT
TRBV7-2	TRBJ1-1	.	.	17	CASSLGEAGAMNTEAFF	TGTGCCAGCAGCTTAGGGGAGGCAGGAGCCATGAACACTGAAGCTTTCTTT
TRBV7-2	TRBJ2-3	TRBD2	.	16	CASSLISGAFTDTQYF	TGTGCCAGCAGCTTAATTAGCGGGGCTTTCACAGATACGCAGTATTTT
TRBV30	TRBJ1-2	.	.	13	CAWSPSGASGYTF	TGTGCCTGGAGTCCCTCGGGGGCCAGTGGCTACACCTTC
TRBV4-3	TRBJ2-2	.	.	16	CASSRSYGQNTGELFF	TGCGCCAGCAGCCGTTCATACGGACAGAACACCGGGGAGCTGTTTTTT
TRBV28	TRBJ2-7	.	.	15	CASSLSSGATYEQYF	TGTGCCAGCAGCTTATCCTCCGGGGCCACCTACGAGCAGTACTTC
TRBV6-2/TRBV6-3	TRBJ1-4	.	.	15	CASSYLDLGNEKLFF	TGTGCCAGCAGTTACCTGGACCTGGGTAATGAAAAACTGTTTTTT
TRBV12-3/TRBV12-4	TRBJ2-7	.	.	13	CASRGRARREQYF	TGTGCCAGCAGAGGCAGGGCACGTCGCGAGCAGTACTTC
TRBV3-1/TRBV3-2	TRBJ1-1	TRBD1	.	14	CASSFDRGPAAAFF	TGTGCCAGCAGCTTCGACAGGGGGCCTGCGGCGGCTTTCTTT
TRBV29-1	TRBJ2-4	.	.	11	CSHRSGHIQYF	TGCAGCCACCGGTCGGGTCACATTCAGTACTTC
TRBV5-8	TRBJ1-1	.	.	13	CASSTEMNTEAFF	TGTGCCAGCAGCACCGAAATGAACACTGAAGCTTTCTTT
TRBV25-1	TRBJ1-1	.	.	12	CATRLMNTEAFF	TGTGCGACGCGGTTAATGAACACTGAAGCTTTCTTT
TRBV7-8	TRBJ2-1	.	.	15	CASHFSDSSYNEQFF	TGTGCCAGCCATTTCTCGGACAGCTCCTACAATGAGCAGTTCTTC
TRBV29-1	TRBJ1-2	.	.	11	CSVGRDEGYTF	TGCAGCGTTGGCAGGGACGAAGGCTACACCTTC
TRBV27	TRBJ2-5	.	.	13	CASSFMGWETQYF	TGTGCCAGCAGTTTCATGGGTTGGGAGACCCAGTACTTC
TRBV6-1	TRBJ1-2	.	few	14	CASSEGPGPYGYTF	TGTGCCAGCAGTGAAGGTCCAGGGCCCTATGGCTACACCTTC
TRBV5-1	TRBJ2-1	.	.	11	CASSVRGEQFF	TGCGCCAGCAGCGTCCGGGGTGAGCAGTTCTTC
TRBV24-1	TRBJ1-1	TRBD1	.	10	CAGSRTGPVF	TGTGCCGGGTCGAGGACAGGGCCAGTCTTT
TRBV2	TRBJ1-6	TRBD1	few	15	CASQGASSYNSPLHF	TGTGCCAGCCAGGGGGCCAGCTCCTATAATTCACCCCTCCACTTT
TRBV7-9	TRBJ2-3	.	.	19	CASSLARGAGRPSTDTQYF	TGTGCCAGCAGCTTAGCGCGTGGGGCCGGGCGCCCTAGCACAGATACGCAGTATTTT
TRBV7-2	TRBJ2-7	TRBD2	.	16	CASSYLAGRSSYEQYF	TGTGCCAGCAGCTATCTAGCGGGAAGGAGCTCCTACGAGCAGTACTTC
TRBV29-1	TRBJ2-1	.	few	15	CSAAPSGGAYNEQFF	TGCAGCGCGGCGCCCTCAGGGGGGGCCTACAATGAGCAGTTCTTC
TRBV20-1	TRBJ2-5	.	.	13	CSAGGARMETQYF	TGCAGTGCTGGTGGGGCCCGCATGGAGACCCAATACTTC
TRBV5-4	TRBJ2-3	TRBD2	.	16	CASSRPGLATTDTQYF	TGTGCCAGCAGCCGGCCGGGACTAGCGACCACAGATACGCAGTATTTT
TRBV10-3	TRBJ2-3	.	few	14	CAISRGEGTDTQYF	TGTGCCATCAGTCGTGGGGAAGGCACAGATACGCAGTATTTT
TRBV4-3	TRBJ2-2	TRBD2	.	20	CASSFGRGLVSGRNTGELFF	TGCGCCAGCAGCTTCGGAAGGGGCCTGGTGAGCGGGAGAAACACCGGGGAGCTGTTTTTT
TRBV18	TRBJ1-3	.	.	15	CASSPARGNGNTIYF	TGTGCCAGCTCACCAGCGAGAGGTAATGGAAACACCATATATTTT
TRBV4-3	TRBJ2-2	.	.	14	CASSQIRGTGELFF	TGCGCCAGCAGCCAAATCAGGGGAACCGGGGAGCTGTTTTTT
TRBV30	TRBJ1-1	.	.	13	CAWSGQTAEQAFF	TGTGCCTGGAGTGGCCAGACAGCAGAGCAAGCTTTCTTT
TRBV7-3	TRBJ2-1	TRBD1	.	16	CASSLIGTDSYNEQFF	TGTGCCAGCAGCTTAATTGGGACAGACTCCTACAATGAGCAGTTCTTC
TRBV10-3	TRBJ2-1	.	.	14	CAISDRILADEQFF	TGTGCCATCAGTGACAGGATCCTGGCAGATGAGCAGTTCTTC
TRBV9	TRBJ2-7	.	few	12	CASLARVYEQYF	TGTGCCTCCTTAGCGAGGGTTTATGAGCAGTACTTC
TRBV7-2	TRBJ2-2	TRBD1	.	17	CASSINPGTVNTGELFF	TGTGCCAGCAGCATCAACCCCGGGACAGTGAACACCGGGGAGCTGTTTTTT
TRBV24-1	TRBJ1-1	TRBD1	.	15	CATSDSDRGGTEAFF	TGTGCCACCAGTGATTCCGACAGGGGAGGAACTGAAGCTTTCTTT